This T cell receptor beta chain came from a study of long-term antiretroviral therapy in people with HIV. Samples were assayed with immunoSEQ v3.0 at survey level. This table comes from immunoSEQ multiplex PCR, and its TCRdb copy is limited to in-frame clones, with some not included. In the table there are about 22,000 clones, 80% to 90% of which are singletons. The CDR3 has 15 amino acids. From germline, CDR1 is SGDLS and CDR2 YYNGEE. Losses at the gene ends were 3 bases for V and 4 bases for J; bases not matched to a gene: 7. This chain links TRBV9 with TRBJ2-5; 9 bases fit TRBD2. The sequence was obtained from a woman in her thirties with HIV. The sequences come from unsorted PBMCs, collected 1.8 years before starting antiretroviral therapy. CDR3 DNA sequence: TGTGCCAGCAGCGCAGGCGGGGGGGCCCCAGAGACCCAGTACTTC. As protein: CASSAGGGAPETQYF.